This T cell receptor beta chain stems from a study of shared clonotypes between healthy human individuals. General observations from the study: Clonotype sharing levels among donors were expected to vary with sequencing depth.

TCRdb's table, derived via immunoSEQ multiplex PCR, lists solely in-frame clones and lacks some. The sample consists of hundreds of thousands of clones, around 67% of them appearing once. This clone has only one observation. Its target is unknown. The source of this sequence is a woman aged 25 to 39 in good health. The material sequenced was memory CD4+ T cells sorted from blood. Subset reported: CD45RA-negative fraction.

This CDR3 is CASSPLSTDTQYF. DNA of the CDR3: TGCGCCAGCAGCCCTCTCTCCACAGATACGCAGTATTTT. This chain links TRBV4-1 with TRBJ2-3; D is unresolved. The germline gives CDR1 MGHRA, CDR2 YSYEKL. The CDR3 is 13 residues long. Trimming left V 4 bases short and J 2 bases short, with 7 bases between.